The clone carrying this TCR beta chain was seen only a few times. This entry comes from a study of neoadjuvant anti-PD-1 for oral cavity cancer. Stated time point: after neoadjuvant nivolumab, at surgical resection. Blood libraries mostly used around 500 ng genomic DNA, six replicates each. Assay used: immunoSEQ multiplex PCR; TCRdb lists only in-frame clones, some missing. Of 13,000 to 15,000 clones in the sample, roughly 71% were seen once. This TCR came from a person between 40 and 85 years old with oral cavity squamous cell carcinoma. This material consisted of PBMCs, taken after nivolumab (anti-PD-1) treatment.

Written as DNA, the CDR3 is TGTGCCAGCAGTACCCGGGGCTATGGCTACACCTTC. This codes for CASSTRGYGYTF. This rearrangement joins TRBV27 to TRBJ1-2; D gene ambiguous. CDR3 length: 12 amino acids. Germline V gives CDR1 MNHEY, CDR2 SMNVEV (reference sequence). The V gene lost 5 bases and the J gene lost 4 bases, with 8 bases spanning the gap.